Presented here are 13 T cell receptor beta chains from one specimen sequenced in a study of blood T cells in healthy people across ages. A sample-barcoded 5' primer and a J-beta primer mix were used in a second PCR of about 7 to 12 cycles. TCRdb itself ran the 5' RACE reads through MiXCR, one entry per CDR3 protein. The table has about a million distinct CDR3 sequences, approximately 38% seen once. The sample taken for sequencing was blood. These receptors originate from a man aged 18 to 29 in good health.

The rearrangement links TRBV7-3 to TRBJ2-3; 9 bases are shared with TRBD2. The CDR3 totals 16 residues. Germline lookup yields CDR1 SGHTA and CDR2 FQGTGA. Losses at the gene ends were 2 bases for V and 0 bases for J; bases not matched to a gene: 3. This chain's CDR3 is CASSLRSGGSTDTQYF. The DNA for the CDR3 is TGTGCCAGCAGCTTACGTAGCGGGGGCAGCACAGATACGCAGTATTTT.

The rearrangement links TRBV6-6 to TRBJ1-1; D remains ambiguous. This CDR3 spans 15 amino acids. Germline loops: CDR1 MNHNY, CDR2 SVGAGI (reference sequence). The ends were cut back, 2 bases at V and 3 bases at J, with 13 bases in the middle. The chain's CDR3 is CASSYNTGRYTEAFF. The CDR3 region has the DNA TGTGCCAGCAGTTACAACACGGGGAGGTACACTGAAGCTTTCTTT.

For this clonotype: A read error is possible here, since a much larger clone lies one base away. The J gene is TRBJ1-5, the V gene TRBV20-1; D unclear. Germline CDR1 reads DFQATT; CDR2 reads SNEGSKA (reference sequence). The CDR3 is made up of 12 amino acids. CDR3 residues: CRASRSNQPQHF. In DNA, the CDR3 is TGCAGGGCTAGTCGGAGCAATCAGCCCCAGCATTTT.

The table lists this clonotype with a few counts. The chain joins TRBV20-1 to TRBJ2-1; the match to TRBD2 covers 16 bases. J was trimmed by 2 bases and V by 5 bases; bases with no gene match: 3. Germline-derived CDR1 and CDR2 are DFQATT and SNEGSKA (reference sequence). CDR3 length: 16 residues. CDR3 nucleotide sequence: TGCAGTGCTCACGGGACTAGCGGGGGGGCCTACAATGAGCAGTTCTTC. Its translation: CSAHGTSGGAYNEQFF.

This clonotype was detected only a few times. V is TRBV10-3 and J is TRBJ1-4; 7 nucleotides match TRBD1. The CDR3 extends over 17 amino acids. Trimming took 2 bases from V and 5 from J; bases not matched to a gene: 11. Germline lookup yields CDR1 ENHRY and CDR2 SYGVKD. The CDR3 sequence: CAISETARDSTNEKLFF. The CDR3 coding sequence is TGTGCCATCAGTGAGACCGCCCGGGACAGCACAAATGAAAAACTGTTTTTT.

The chain couples TRBV11-2 to TRBJ2-3; TRBD2 matches 10 bases. Looked up from germline, CDR1 is SGHAT and CDR2 is FQNNGV. Unmatched junction bases numbered 5, after V lost 10 bases and J lost 4 bases. The CDR3 is made up of 13 amino acids. CDR3 DNA sequence: TGTGCCAAGAGCGGGGGGGCCGCAGATACGCAGTATTTT. Translating it yields CAKSGGAADTQYF.

The gene calls are TRBV6-2 or TRBV6-3 and TRBJ2-3; maybe TRBD2 (5 bases). The CDR3 extends over 15 amino acids. Germline V gene lookup returns CDR1 MNHEY and CDR2 SVGEGT. Trimming pared 2 bases from V and 6 bases from J, leaving 15 bases between. The chain's CDR3 is CASSYLGTWEDTQYF. In DNA, the CDR3 is TGTGCCAGCAGTTACCTGGGAACCTGGGAGGATACGCAGTATTTT.

The chain joins TRBV20-1 to TRBJ2-7, with 7 bases identical to TRBD1. This CDR3 has 13 residues. Germline V CDR1 and CDR2: DFQATT, SNEGSKA (reference sequence). The V gene end was trimmed by 1 base and the J gene end by 5 bases; junction bases not matched to a gene: 5. The CDR3 loop is CSARGQGGHEQYF. DNA of the CDR3: TGCAGTGCTAGAGGACAGGGTGGTCACGAGCAGTACTTC.

V usage is TRBV25-1 and J usage is TRBJ1-1, with 8 bases matching TRBD1. The germline V gene has CDR1 MGHDK and CDR2 SYGVNS. V was clipped by 8 bases and J by 5 bases; unmatched bases: 4. The CDR3 is 12 amino acids. The DNA of the CDR3 is TGTGCCAGCCAGGACAGGGCAACTGAAGCTTTCTTT. Protein sequence: CASQDRATEAFF.

The V call is TRBV7-9, the J call TRBJ2-7; 9 bases map to TRBD2. Germline CDR1 SEHNR, CDR2 FQNEAQ (reference sequence). The CDR3 consists of 16 residues. The ends lost 2 bases at V and 7 bases at J; junction bases unmatched: 12. Written as DNA, the CDR3 is TGTGCCAGCAGCTTAATTTTCGCTAGCGGGGTAAATGAGCAGTACTTC. As protein: CASSLIFASGVNEQYF.

This chain uses TRBV11-1 with TRBJ1-1, with D tentatively TRBD1 (5 bases). CDR1 is SGHAT and CDR2 is FQDESV in the germline V gene (reference sequence). The length of the CDR3 is 15 residues. V dropped 3 bases and J dropped 1 base, with 12 bases sitting between them. This CDR3 is CASSLAGRSNTEAFF. CDR3 coding DNA: TGTGCCAGCAGCTTGGCGGGACGCTCGAACACTGAAGCTTTCTTT. Variable domain in full (rest from reference TRBV11-1 and TRBJ1-1): EAEVAQSPRYKITEKSQAVAFWCDPISGHATLYWYRQILGQGPELLVQFQDESVVDDSQLPKDRFSAERLKGVDSTLKIQPAELGDSAMYLCASSLAGRSNTEAFFGQGTRLTVV.

This rearrangement joins TRBV6-5 to TRBJ2-4; D is possibly TRBD2 (5 bases). Trimming cost V 6 bases and J 1 base, with 16 bases left between them. The germline gives CDR1 MNHEY, CDR2 SVGAGI. The CDR3 spans 16 residues. The CDR3 coding sequence is TGTGCCAGCAGCCAAGGGAAAAGGGAGGCCAAAAACATTCAGTACTTC. Residues: CASSQGKREAKNIQYF.

This rearrangement joins TRBV5-1 to TRBJ1-2; possible D gene TRBD1, 6 bases. The germline gives CDR1 SGHRS, CDR2 YFSETQ. This CDR3 comprises 15 residues. Trimming shortened V by 2 bases and J by 4 bases, and 15 bases separated the two germline ends. The CDR3 sequence is CASSFRTAGGYGYTF. The CDR3 DNA follows: TGCGCCAGCAGCTTTCGGACAGCGGGGGGCTATGGCTACACCTTC.